This record covers a single TCR beta chain. The sample holds many counts of this clonotype. Its antigen remains unidentified. No base quality information exists; no much larger clone differs at one position. Libraries were prepared through PCR. This sample was sequenced with an Illumina HiSeq 2500. To normalize quantification of the TCRbeta repertoire, the TCR libraries were built with molecular barcoding that relied on unique molecular identifiers. TCRdb took the public reads, trimmed them with fastp at Q25, ran MiXCR for clone calling and kept in-frame beta chains. When rows share a CDR3 protein, they turn into one entry using the most common DNA and genes. This sample gives approximately 45,000 distinct CDR3 sequences in total; 40% to 65% of them show up just once. Less than 45% of the sample belongs to the ten largest clones. This sample was included in a study of T-cell reconstitution after alpha-beta-depleted transplantation in children listed by TCRdb under 2016. Looking at the study overall: T-cell immune reconstitution after TCRalphabeta/CD19-depleted allogeneic hematopoietic cell transplantation in children was quantitatively tracked in the study by means of TCR repertoire profiling. Overall results and qualifications from the work: In some patients, the high TCRbeta diversity seen at day 60 was put down to recipient T cells and intrathymic progenitors that had survived conditioning. Apparently early alphabetaT-cell count recovery about two months after transplant reportedly relied on only several hundred rapidly expanded clones derived from non-depleted graft cells. Hyperexpanded clone frequencies declined over subsequent months; after one year, T-cell counts and TCRbeta diversity were mostly attributed to newly produced T cells.

V sheds 5 bases and J sheds 13 bases, leaving 17 bases between their ends. CDR1 SGHVS and CDR2 FNYEAQ are derived from the germline V gene. Reading from cysteine to phenylalanine, the CDR3 counts 13 amino acids. Kept here is only the CDR3 DNA, which spans 39 bases and is read in frame from base 1. Explained via the paper, the treatment or condition label denotes: allogeneic hematopoietic cell transplantation with graft depleted of TCRalphabeta T cells and CD19 B cells. TCRalphabeta/CD19-depleted allogeneic hematopoietic cell grafts were given to the transplant recipients, all of whom were children. This chain joins TRBV7-6 to TRBJ1-4; no D gene can be assigned with confidence. The input for sequencing was peripheral blood, taken before TCRalphabeta/CD19-depleted stem cell transplant. The TCR was taken from a boy in the first two years of life with SCID, due to receive a stem cell transplant. The nucleotide sequence reads as follows: TGTGCCAGCAGCCTTGGTCCTCTCGAGGGACTGTTTTTT. This gives the protein CASSLGPLEGLFF. Where the CDR3 stops, the reference TRBV7-6 and TRBJ1-4 genes take over; the full variable domain is GAGVSQSPRYKVTKRGQDVALRCDPISGHVSLYWYRQALGQGPEFLTYFNYEAQQDKSGLPNDRFSAERPEGSISTLTIQRTEQRDSAMYRCASSLGPLEGLFFGSGTQLSVL.